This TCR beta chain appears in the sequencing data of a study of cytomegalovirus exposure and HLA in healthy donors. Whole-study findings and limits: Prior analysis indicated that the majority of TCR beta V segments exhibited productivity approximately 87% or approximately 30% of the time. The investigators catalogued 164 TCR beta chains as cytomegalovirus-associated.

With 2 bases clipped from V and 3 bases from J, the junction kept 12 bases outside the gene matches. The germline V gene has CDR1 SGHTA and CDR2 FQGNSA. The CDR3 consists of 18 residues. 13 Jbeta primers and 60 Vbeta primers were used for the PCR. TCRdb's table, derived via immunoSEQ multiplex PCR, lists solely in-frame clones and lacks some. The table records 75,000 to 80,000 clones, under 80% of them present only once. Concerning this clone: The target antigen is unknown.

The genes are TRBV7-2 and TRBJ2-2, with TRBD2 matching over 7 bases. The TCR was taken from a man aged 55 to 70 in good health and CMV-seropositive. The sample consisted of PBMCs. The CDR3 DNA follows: TGTGCCAGCAGCTTATCTTCTAGGGCTAGCGGTTACACCGGGGAGCTGTTTTTT. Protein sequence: CASSLSSRASGYTGELFF.